The 28 T cell receptor beta chains presented below share a single source sample, sequenced in a study of cytomegalovirus exposure and HLA in healthy donors (dated 2017 in TCRdb). Library preparation was by the immunoSEQ multiplex PCR assay. For the multiplex PCR, a mixture combining 60 forward primers for TCR Vbeta segments and 13 reverse primers for TCR Jbeta segments was used. This immuneACCESS table, as held by TCRdb, lists in-frame sequences with V and J called but not all clones. Of the missing ones, under half trace to an unresolved V gene in checked studies; the others have no known cause. The sample table records about 240,000 clones; roughly 87% of these occur just once. The top ten constitute 5% to 6.5% of the sample. Sequencing was done on a sample of PBMCs. The origin of the receptors is a woman between 40 and 50 years old in good health and CMV-seropositive.

The CDR3 region has the DNA TGTGCCAGCAGTGGACCGAGGGGAGGCGCTGAAGCTTTCTTT. Protein product: CASSGPRGGAEAFF. V and J are TRBV6-5 and TRBJ1-1; possible D gene TRBD1, 5 bases. Trimming removed 5 bases from V and 6 bases from J, with 16 bases in between. This CDR3 spans 14 amino acids. Germline lookup yields CDR1 MNHEY and CDR2 SVGAGI.

The chain combines TRBV6-5 with TRBJ2-5; 7 bases align to TRBD1. The DNA end lines up better with TRBJ2-7; the J call may be wrong. The V gene's germline CDR1 is MNHEY and CDR2 SVGAGI. CDR3 length: 15 residues. CDR3: CASSGGQLSSYEQYF. The CDR3 DNA follows: TGTGCCAGCAGTGGGGGACAGCTAAGCTCCTACGAGCAGTACTTC.

The chain carries TRBV5-1 and TRBJ1-1; D is uncertain. The germline V gene encodes CDR1 SGHRS and CDR2 YFSETQ. The CDR3 is made up of 15 amino acids. V lost 0 bases and J lost 6, with 15 bases in between. This CDR3 is CASSLDEGRRPEAFF. The CDR3 nucleotides read TGCGCCAGCAGCTTGGACGAGGGAAGAAGACCTGAAGCTTTCTTT. The variable domain in full, with the rest retrieved from reference TRBV5-1 and TRBJ1-1, is KAGVTQTPRYLIKTRGQQVTLSCSPISGHRSVSWYQQTPGQGLQFLFEYFSETQRNKGNFPGRFSGRQFSNSRSEMNVSTLELGDSALYLCASSLDEGRRPEAFFGQGTRLTVV.

V usage is TRBV7-2 and J usage is TRBJ2-7; 8 bases map to TRBD1. The germline V gene encodes CDR1 SGHTA and CDR2 FQGNSA. The CDR3 spans 15 residues. Losses at the gene ends were 5 bases for V and 2 bases for J; bases not matched to a gene: 8. The CDR3 DNA reads as TGTGCCAGCAGCAACTCCGGGACAGGAGCCTACGAGCAGTACTTC. The encoded protein is CASSNSGTGAYEQYF.

The chain uses TRBV6-5 and TRBJ2-2; the match to TRBD1 covers 7 bases. Losses at the gene ends were 5 bases for V and 6 bases for J; bases not matched to a gene: 9. From germline, CDR1 is MNHEY and CDR2 SVGAGI. The CDR3 totals 15 residues. The CDR3 loop is CASSLKTGPPGELFF. CDR3 bases: TGTGCCAGCAGTCTAAAGACAGGGCCCCCCGGGGAGCTGTTTTTT.

V gene TRBV2 combines with J gene TRBJ2-1; 10 bases are a match to TRBD2. The trim removed 6 bases at V and 2 bases at J, leaving 7 bases unmatched. The CDR3 extends over 16 amino acids. CDR1 is SNHLY, CDR2 FYNNEI, per germline. The CDR3 sequence is CASRGLAGDPYNEQFF. In nucleotides, the CDR3 is TGTGCCAGCAGGGGGCTAGCGGGAGATCCCTACAATGAGCAGTTCTTC.

The chain combines TRBV19 with TRBJ1-1; 9 bases line up with TRBD1. Unmatched junction bases numbered 4, after V lost 6 bases and J lost 5 bases. The CDR3 length is 13 residues. Germline V lookup: CDR1 LNHDA, CDR2 SQIVND (reference sequence). The CDR3 DNA sequence: TGTGCCAGTAGCTTGACAGGGGGGACTGAAGCTTTCTTT. This sequence encodes CASSLTGGTEAFF.

The chain links TRBV12-2 to TRBJ1-1; the D segment call TRBD1 is taken from the table without a DNA check. TRBV12-2 is listed as a pseudogene. The CDR3 is 16 amino acids. CDR3 amino acids: CASRLGSHRGGTEAFF. CDR3 nucleotide sequence: TGTGCAAGTCGCTTAGGTTCCCACAGGGGCGGAACTGAAGCTTTCTTT.

The chain recombines TRBV6-4 with TRBJ1-2, with D possibly being TRBD1 (6 bases). Germline lookup yields CDR1 MRHNA and CDR2 SNTAGT. The CDR3 contains 15 residues. V dropped 0 bases and J dropped 4 bases, with 12 bases sitting between them. CDR3 residues: CASSDSSGGSYGYTF. In DNA form, the CDR3 reads TGTGCCAGCAGTGACTCGAGCGGGGGCAGCTATGGCTACACCTTC.

The V call is TRBV7-3, the J call TRBJ2-1, with 8 bases that match TRBD1. Germline CDR1 reads SGHTA; CDR2 reads FQGTGA. Losses at the gene ends were 2 bases for V and 0 bases for J; bases not matched to a gene: 3. This CDR3 spans 16 amino acids. This CDR3 is CASSLQGAGSYNEQFF. CDR3 DNA sequence: TGTGCCAGCAGCTTACAGGGGGCTGGCTCCTACAATGAGCAGTTCTTC.

This chain joins TRBV5-6 and TRBJ1-2; tentatively, D is TRBD1 (6 bases). Germline values: CDR1 SGHDT, CDR2 YYEEEE. The CDR3 is made up of 14 amino acids. Trimming cost V 0 bases and J 4 bases, with 10 bases left between them. The CDR3 spells CASSLVVQGYGYTF. DNA of the CDR3: TGTGCCAGCAGCTTGGTGGTACAGGGCTATGGCTACACCTTC.

The chain links TRBV9 to TRBJ2-7, with D hard to call. The CDR3 covers 16 residues. V was pared by 0 bases and J by 2 bases, with 15 bases between. Germline CDR1 and CDR2: SGDLS and YYNGEE. CDR3 nucleotides: TGTGCCAGCAGCGTAGCTTGGGCCGCGACCCCCTACGAGCAGTACTTC. This sequence encodes CASSVAWAATPYEQYF.

This CDR3 reads CASSFRAALYNQPQHF. CDR3 bases: TGTGCCAGTAGTTTCAGGGCGGCTTTATACAATCAGCCCCAGCATTTT. V gene TRBV19 combines with J gene TRBJ1-5; possible D gene TRBD1, 5 bases. This CDR3 region has 16 residues. V was clipped by 5 bases and J by 3 bases, with 17 bases between them. Germline loops: CDR1 LNHDA, CDR2 SQIVND (reference sequence).

The gene calls are TRBV30 and TRBJ2-2; D is perhaps TRBD2 (7 bases). CDR3 length equals 19 residues. V gave up 3 bases and J gave up 3 bases, with 26 bases separating them. From germline, CDR1 is GTSNPN and CDR2 SVGIG (reference sequence). The CDR3 DNA is TGTGCCTGGAGACGGTCGGGAGAGGGGGGGTATGCGTACACCGGGGAGCTGTTTTTT. Its translation is CAWRRSGEGGYAYTGELFF.

The chain uses TRBV28 and TRBJ1-5; D might be TRBD1 (6 bases). Germline assignment: CDR1 MDHEN and CDR2 SYDVKM. The CDR3 runs 13 residues. The germline V and J ends were trimmed by 6 bases and 4 bases, with 10 bases remaining between them. CDR3 residues: CASRRTGNQPQHF. The CDR3 DNA reads as TGTGCCAGCAGAAGAACAGGGAATCAGCCCCAGCATTTT.

This sequence joins TRBV5-1 and TRBJ2-2, with D perhaps TRBD1 (6 bases). V was trimmed by 4 bases and J by 3 bases, leaving 10 bases between them. Looked up from germline, CDR1 is SGHRS and CDR2 is YFSETQ. CDR3 length: 14 residues. CDR3 loop: CASSRSGDTGELFF. In DNA form, the CDR3 reads TGCGCCAGCAGCAGGTCAGGGGACACCGGGGAGCTGTTTTTT.

Only a few counts were recorded for this clone. This chain links TRBV2 with TRBJ1-5; D ambiguous. V lost 3 bases and J lost 11, with 17 bases in between. The CDR3 runs to 14 residues. CDR1 SNHLY and CDR2 FYNNEI come from the germline V gene. For the CDR3, the DNA is TGTGCCAGCAGTGACGCGGGAGGGTACGGGGCCCAGCATTTT. Protein: CASSDAGGYGAQHF.

In its sample, this clone was seen once. The chain employs TRBV5-6 and TRBJ2-7; 8 nucleotides agree with TRBD2. Trimming removed 4 bases from V and 3 bases from J; junction bases left unmatched: 9. The CDR3 is 15 residues long. The V gene's germline CDR1 is SGHDT and CDR2 YYEEEE. The CDR3 bases are TGTGCCAGCAGCAGTTGGACTAGCAGATTCTACGAGCAGTACTTC. This codes for CASSSWTSRFYEQYF. Drawing the rest from reference TRBV5-6 and TRBJ2-7, the complete variable domain is DAGVTQSPTHLIKTRGQQVTLRCSPKSGHDTVSWYQQALGQGPQFIFQYYEEEERQRGNFPDRFSGHQFPNYSSELNVNALLLGDSALYLCASSSWTSRFYEQYFGPGTRLTVT.

On this clone: This specimen includes other DNA sequences encoding the same CDR3. The rearrangement uses TRBV19 and TRBJ1-6; no reliable D call. Germline values: CDR1 LNHDA, CDR2 SQIVND (reference sequence). The CDR3 extends over 12 amino acids. Trimming stripped 6 bases from V and 9 bases from J, with 9 bases between. The CDR3 nucleotides are TGTGCCAGTAGCCAAGCGCTTTCACCCCTCCACTTT. It translates to CASSQALSPLHF.

As DNA, the CDR3 is TGTGCCAGCAGTTTAAAAGGTCTAGCGATTTACAATGAGCAGTTCTTC. Its translation: CASSLKGLAIYNEQFF. V and J are TRBV27 and TRBJ2-1, with a weak D call TRBD2 (6 bases). The CDR3 consists of 16 residues. Germline V gene lookup returns CDR1 MNHEY and CDR2 SMNVEV (reference sequence). V lost 2 bases and J 4 bases, leaving 15 bases between the germline ends.

This clone was observed a handful of times. The rearrangement joins TRBV18 to TRBJ1-1, with D possibly being TRBD1 (6 bases). The CDR3 is 14 residues long. Trimming stripped 5 bases from V and 1 base from J, with 11 bases between. CDR1 is KGHSH and CDR2 is LQKENI in the germline V gene. As DNA, the CDR3 is TGTGCCAGCTCAGAGGGGGTCACGAACACTGAAGCTTTCTTT. Its translation: CASSEGVTNTEAFF.

The V call is TRBV12-2, the J call TRBJ2-1; the table's D gene call, TRBD1, was not cross checked with the DNA. TRBV12-2 counts as a pseudogene. This CDR3 spans 13 amino acids. The CDR3 reads CASRLAFGAPQFF. DNA for the CDR3: TGTGCAAGTCGCTTAGCATTTGGGGCTCCGCAGTTCTTC.

This clone was seen a single time. This CDR3 reads CASSPEGWGNQPQHF. The CDR3 nucleotides read TGTGCCAGCTCGCCAGAGGGTTGGGGCAATCAGCCCCAGCATTTT. The chain employs TRBV18 and TRBJ1-5; D is unresolved. The CDR3 extends over 15 amino acids. CDR1 and CDR2 (germline): KGHSH, LQKENI. The ends were cut back, 6 bases at V and 2 bases at J, with 14 bases in the middle.

This chain uses TRBV5-1 with TRBJ2-3, with TRBD2 matching over 7 bases. The CDR3 extends over 14 amino acids. J was trimmed by 6 bases and V by 1 base; bases with no gene match: 5. Per germline, CDR1 SGHRS and CDR2 YFSETQ. The CDR3 nucleotides read TGCGCCAGCAGCTTGATTGGGAGGGACGATACGCAGTATTTT. Translation gives CASSLIGRDDTQYF. Combining the CDR3 with reference TRBV5-1 and TRBJ2-3 gives the whole variable domain KAGVTQTPRYLIKTRGQQVTLSCSPISGHRSVSWYQQTPGQGLQFLFEYFSETQRNKGNFPGRFSGRQFSNSRSEMNVSTLELGDSALYLCASSLIGRDDTQYFGPGTRLTVL.

The rearrangement joins TRBV2 to TRBJ1-6; a weak D match, TRBD1 (6 bases). V was pared by 8 bases and J by 7 bases, with 12 bases between. This CDR3 comprises 13 residues. The germline gives CDR1 SNHLY, CDR2 FYNNEI. In DNA form, the CDR3 reads TGTGCCAGCTGTACTCAGGGGAATTCACCCCTCCACTTT. This encodes CASCTQGNSPLHF.

The chain combines TRBV4-2 with TRBJ1-1, with D possibly TRBD1 on 6 matching bases. Per germline, CDR1 LGHNA and CDR2 YNFKEQ. The CDR3 extends over 14 amino acids. V was trimmed by 4 bases and J by 3 bases, leaving 12 bases between them. CDR3 coding DNA: TGTGCCAGCAGCCGCACAGGGTGGGACACTGAAGCTTTCTTT. Translated, it gives CASSRTGWDTEAFF.

V and J are TRBV5-1 and TRBJ2-3, with D perhaps TRBD1 (5 bases). CDR3 length: 14 amino acids. V was trimmed by 0 bases and J by 5 bases, leaving 10 bases between them. Germline-derived CDR1 and CDR2 are SGHRS and YFSETQ. The CDR3 loop is CASSLGTIVDTQYF. In DNA, the CDR3 is TGCGCCAGCAGCTTGGGGACAATTGTAGATACGCAGTATTTT.

This clone came up once. V usage is TRBV5-6 and J usage is TRBJ1-3; 8 bases fit TRBD1. The germline CDR1 and CDR2 sequences are SGHDT and YYEEEE. This CDR3 region has 15 residues. V shed 0 bases, J shed 4 bases, and the junction held 3 bases outside the gene matches. CDR3 coding DNA: TGTGCCAGCAGCTTGGTCCCAGGGGGCGGAAACACCATATATTTT. Translation: CASSLVPGGGNTIYF.